Sequencing of this T cell receptor beta chain was carried out in a study of T cells in localized non-small cell lung cancer. This CDR3 has 13 residues. Trimming shortened V by 10 bases and J by 0 bases, and 12 bases separated the two germline ends. The germline V gene encodes CDR1 LNHDA and CDR2 SQIVND (reference sequence). Assay: immunoSEQ multiplex PCR; the TCRdb copy retains only in-frame clones and omits some. The sample shows tens of thousands of clones, roughly four fifths of them seen only once. The clonotype comes from a man between 40 and 70 years old with stage II lung adenocarcinoma. This sample comprised PBMCs, obtained before any cancer treatment. The chain carries TRBV19 and TRBJ1-2; D is unclear. In DNA form, the CDR3 reads TGTGCCACATCAGAGTTAGCTAACTATGGCTACACCTTC. This sequence encodes CATSELANYGYTF.